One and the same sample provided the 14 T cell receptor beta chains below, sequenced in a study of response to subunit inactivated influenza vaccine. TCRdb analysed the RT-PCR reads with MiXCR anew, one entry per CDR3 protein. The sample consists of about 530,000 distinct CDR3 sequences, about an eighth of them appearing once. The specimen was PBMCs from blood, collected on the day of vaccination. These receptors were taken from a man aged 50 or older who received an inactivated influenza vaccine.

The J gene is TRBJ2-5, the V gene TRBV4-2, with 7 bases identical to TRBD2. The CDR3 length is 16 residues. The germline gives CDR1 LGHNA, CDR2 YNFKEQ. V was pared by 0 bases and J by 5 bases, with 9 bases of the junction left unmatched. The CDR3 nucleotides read TGTGCCAGCAGCCAAGAACGGGGAGGGCCAGGGGAGACCCAGTACTTC. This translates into CASSQERGGPGETQYF.

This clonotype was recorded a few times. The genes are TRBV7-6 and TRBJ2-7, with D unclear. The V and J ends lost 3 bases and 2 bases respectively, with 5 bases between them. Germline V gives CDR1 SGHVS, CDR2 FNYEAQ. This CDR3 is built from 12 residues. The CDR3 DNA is TGTGCCAGCAGCTTGTACCCCTACGAGCAGTACTTC. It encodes CASSLYPYEQYF. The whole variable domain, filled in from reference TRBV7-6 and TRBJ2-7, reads GAGVSQSPRYKVTKRGQDVALRCDPISGHVSLYWYRQALGQGPEFLTYFNYEAQQDKSGLPNDRFSAERPEGSISTLTIQRTEQRDSAMYRCASSLYPYEQYFGPGTRLTVT.

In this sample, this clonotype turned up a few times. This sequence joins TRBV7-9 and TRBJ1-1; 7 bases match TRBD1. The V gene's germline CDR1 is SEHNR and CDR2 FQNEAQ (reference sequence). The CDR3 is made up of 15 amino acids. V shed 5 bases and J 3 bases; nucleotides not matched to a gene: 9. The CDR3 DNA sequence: TGTGCCAGCAGCGAAAAGGGGGCTCTGGACACTGAAGCTTTCTTT. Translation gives CASSEKGALDTEAFF.

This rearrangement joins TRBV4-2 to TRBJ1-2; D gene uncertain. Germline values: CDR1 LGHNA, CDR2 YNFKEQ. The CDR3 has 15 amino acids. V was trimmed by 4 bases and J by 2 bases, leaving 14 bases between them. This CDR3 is CASSRWTVDNYGYTF. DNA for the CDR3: TGTGCCAGCAGCCGTTGGACGGTAGACAACTATGGCTACACCTTC.

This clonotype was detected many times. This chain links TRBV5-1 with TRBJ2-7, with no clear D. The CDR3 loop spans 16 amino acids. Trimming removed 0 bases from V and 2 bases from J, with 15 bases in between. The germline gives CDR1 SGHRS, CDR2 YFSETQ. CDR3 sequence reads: CASSLDIASVPYEQYF. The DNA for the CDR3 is TGCGCCAGCAGCTTGGATATCGCTTCCGTTCCCTACGAGCAGTACTTC.

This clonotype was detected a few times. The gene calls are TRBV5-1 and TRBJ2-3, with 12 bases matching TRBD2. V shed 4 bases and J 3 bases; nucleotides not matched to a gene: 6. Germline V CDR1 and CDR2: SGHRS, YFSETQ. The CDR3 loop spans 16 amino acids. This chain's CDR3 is CASSPRTSGITDTQYF. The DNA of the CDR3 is TGCGCCAGCAGCCCCAGGACTAGCGGGATAACAGATACGCAGTATTTT.

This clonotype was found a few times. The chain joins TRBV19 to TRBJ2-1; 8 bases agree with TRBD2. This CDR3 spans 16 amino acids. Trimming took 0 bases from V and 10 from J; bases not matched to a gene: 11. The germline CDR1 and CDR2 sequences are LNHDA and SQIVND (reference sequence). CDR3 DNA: TGTGCCAGTAGTATAGACGGTAGCGGGGCCCCCAAAGAGCAGTTCTTC. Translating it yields CASSIDGSGAPKEQFF.

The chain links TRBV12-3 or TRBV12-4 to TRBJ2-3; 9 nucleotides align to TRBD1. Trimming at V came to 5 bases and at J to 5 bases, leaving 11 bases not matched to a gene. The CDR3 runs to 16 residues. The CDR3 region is CASSGIDRGRGDTQYF. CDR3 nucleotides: TGTGCCAGCAGTGGGATCGACAGGGGGAGGGGAGATACGCAGTATTTT.

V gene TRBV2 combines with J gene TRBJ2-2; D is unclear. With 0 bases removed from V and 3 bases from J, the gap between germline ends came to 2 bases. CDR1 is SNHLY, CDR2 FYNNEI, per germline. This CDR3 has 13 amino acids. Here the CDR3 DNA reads TGTGCCAGCAGTGAAGCAGACACCGGGGAGCTGTTTTTT. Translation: CASSEADTGELFF.

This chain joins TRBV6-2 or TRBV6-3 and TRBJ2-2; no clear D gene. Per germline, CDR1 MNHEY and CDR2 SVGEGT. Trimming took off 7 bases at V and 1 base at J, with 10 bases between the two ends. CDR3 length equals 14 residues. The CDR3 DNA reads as TGTGCCAGCACCCCGCGGCTGAACACCGGGGAGCTGTTTTTT. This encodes CASTPRLNTGELFF.

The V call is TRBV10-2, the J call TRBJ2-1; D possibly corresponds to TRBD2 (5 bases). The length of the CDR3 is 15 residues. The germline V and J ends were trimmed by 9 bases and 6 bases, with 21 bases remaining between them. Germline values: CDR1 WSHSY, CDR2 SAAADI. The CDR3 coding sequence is TGCGCCAGTAACCTAGGAAGTAGTGGAGGCAATGAGCAGTTCTTC. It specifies CASNLGSSGGNEQFF.

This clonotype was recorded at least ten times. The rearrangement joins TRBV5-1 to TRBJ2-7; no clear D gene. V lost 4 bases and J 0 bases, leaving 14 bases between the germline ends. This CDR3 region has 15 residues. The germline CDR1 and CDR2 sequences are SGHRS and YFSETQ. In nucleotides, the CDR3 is TGCGCCAGCAGCGTAGGACCCTCCTACTCCTACGAGCAGTACTTC. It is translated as CASSVGPSYSYEQYF.

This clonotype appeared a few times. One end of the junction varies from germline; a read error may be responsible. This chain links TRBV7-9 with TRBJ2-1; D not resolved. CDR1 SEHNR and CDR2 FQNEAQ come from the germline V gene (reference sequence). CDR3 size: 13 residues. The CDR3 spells CASSFGTPNEQFF. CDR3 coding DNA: TGTGCCAGCAGCTTCGGCACTCCCAATGAACAGTTCTTC.

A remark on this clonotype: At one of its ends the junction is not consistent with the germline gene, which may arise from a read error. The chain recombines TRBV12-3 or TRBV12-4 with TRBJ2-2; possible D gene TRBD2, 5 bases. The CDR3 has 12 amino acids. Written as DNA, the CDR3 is TGTGCCGGCAGTTCTAGCTTTAGGGAGCTGTTTTTT. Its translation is CAGSSSFRELFF.